The sequence of this TCR beta chain was determined in a study of blood T cells in healthy people across ages. The wider study: Every two T cells gave about one barcoded beta molecule via template switching.

This clonotype was counted only a few times. The junction and the germline gene differ at one end; a read error may be behind it. For the second PCR, which ran for about 7 to 11 cycles, a sample-barcoded 5' primer and a J-beta primer mix were used. TCRdb ran MiXCR on the 5' RACE reads and lists one entry per CDR3 protein. The profile shows approximately 2,000,000 distinct CDR3 sequences, about 39% of them singletons. Donors gave around 9.3 milliliters of peripheral blood apiece. Sequenced material: blood. The receptor's source is a human donor in good health.

The CDR3 DNA is TGCAGTGCAAGAGACGGTGTTGGGGAGCAGTACTTC. Protein: CSARDGVGEQYF. The gene calls are TRBV20-1 and TRBJ2-7; no firm D call. Germline values: CDR1 DFQATT, CDR2 SNEGSKA (reference sequence). The CDR3 has 12 residues.